This T cell receptor (beta chain) is drawn from a study of T cell responses to AZD1222 COVID-19 vaccine. The table came from immunoSEQ multiplex PCR; TCRdb's copy has only in-frame clones and leaves some out. The sample shows 150,000 or so clones, about 85% of them seen only once. The germline V gene encodes CDR1 SGHRS and CDR2 YFSETQ. This CDR3 comprises 15 residues. V was clipped by 4 bases and J by 2 bases; unmatched bases: 8. Findings and limits, study-wide: Repertoires were sampled only after the peak T cell response.

Of note for this clone: Its antigen is not identified.

The chain links TRBV5-1 to TRBJ2-7; 8 bases map to TRBD1. The sample here was peripheral blood, taken after recovery from COVID-19. The TCR originated in an adult who had recovered from COVID-19. The chain's CDR3 is CASSPSGQAAYEQYF. CDR3 bases: TGCGCCAGCAGCCCCTCGGGACAGGCTGCCTACGAGCAGTACTTC.